This T cell receptor (beta chain) was documented in a study of human T cells and chemical hapten exposure. The time point is: patch test 1, 2 weeks after DPC sensitization. Treatment in this sample: therapeutic diphenylcyclopropenone sensitization with weekly scalp DPC. TCRdb ran MiXCR on the RACE reads and lists one entry per CDR3 protein. The sample yields 370,000 or so distinct CDR3 sequences, roughly 4.8% seen once. V was cut by 5 bases and J by 3 bases, with 14 bases left in between. CDR1 SGHTS and CDR2 YDEGEE come from the germline V gene. This CDR3 contains 14 residues. The genes are TRBV5-8 and TRBJ1-1; D ambiguous. The sequencing used whole blood, collected in connection with sensitization to the hapten diphenylcyclopropenone (DPC). The clonotype was recovered from a woman between 50 and 59 years old with alopecia areata. Some clones in this sample may be carry-over from other donors' samples. The CDR3 coding sequence is TGTGCCAGCAGTTTCGACGGCCGCTACACTGAAGCTTTCTTT. This sequence encodes CASSFDGRYTEAFF.